A single sample is the source of the 5 T cell receptor beta chains below, sequenced in a study of tumor-infiltrating lymphocytes in primary liver carcinoma. Co-extracted RNA and DNA came from around 20-30 mg of unsorted bulk tissue. A primer in the constant region served to generate TCR beta cDNA from approximately 500 ng of total RNA. Three rounds of nested multiplex PCR with slightly modified ARM-PCR produced TCR beta libraries. With TRBV1-TRBV30 forward primers and a C-beta reverse primer, the first two PCR rounds were run for 10 cycles each. TCRdb independently ran MiXCR on the multiplex PCR reads; one entry per CDR3 protein. Here the sample spans more than 95,000 distinct CDR3 sequences, 64% being singletons. The sequenced sample consisted of liver tumor tissue from sampling region 3. Described subset: tumor region T3, left-lateral pole. These receptors all stem from a woman aged 55-70 years with primary liver carcinoma and hepatitis B virus infection.

Details on this clonotype: The conserved phenylalanine or tryptophan is not found at the CDR3 terminus, so this likely reflects a read error. DNA of the CDR3: TGTGCCAGCAGTTACAGCCTGGGGGCCTACGAGCAGTACATC. Residues: CASSYSLGAYEQYI. The chain uses TRBV6-5 and TRBJ2-7, with D perhaps TRBD1 or TRBD2 (5 bases each). Trimming removed 2 bases from V and 2 bases from J, with 10 bases in between. The germline V gene has CDR1 MNHEY and CDR2 SVGAGI. The CDR3 spans 14 residues.

As for this clonotype: A read error is likely, as this CDR3 ends without the conserved phenylalanine or tryptophan. The DNA is omitted, as the CDR3 cannot be located on it reliably, and the CDR3 follows TCRdb's listing. The CDR3: CVSSLEVRTGVTDTQYV. The J gene is TRBJ2-3, the V gene TRBV11-2; the D segment call TRBD1 is taken from the table without a DNA check. The CDR3 length is 17 residues, termini included. Germline CDR1 is SGHAT and CDR2 is FQNNGV.

Notes on this clonotype: One end of the junction does not line up with germline, which may come from a read error. This rearrangement joins TRBV5-4 to TRBJ1-2; the D gene is possibly TRBD1 (5 bases). Germline CDR1 is SGHNT and CDR2 is YYREEE (reference sequence). This CDR3 has 12 residues. This CDR3 is CDSSSDIYGYTF. CDR3 nucleotides: TGTGACAGCAGCTCGGACATTTATGGCTACACCTTC. The full variable domain, with the rest looked up from reference TRBV5-4 and TRBJ1-2, is ETGVTQSPTHLIKTRGQQVTLRCSSQSGHNTVSWYQQALGQGPQFIFQYYREEENGRGNFPPRFSGLQFPNYSSELNVNALELDDSALYLCDSSSDIYGYTFGSGTRLTVV.

This clonotype was seen a single time. The junction and the germline gene differ at one end; a read error may be behind it. The chain links TRBV6-5 to TRBJ2-7, with 8 bases matching TRBD1. Per germline, CDR1 MNHEY and CDR2 SVGAGI. The CDR3 extends over 15 amino acids. DNA of the CDR3: TGTGCCGGCAGTTCCACGCGGACAGGGTTGTACGAGCAGCACTTC. It codes for CAGSSTRTGLYEQHF.

For this clonotype: A much larger clone differs from this one at a single base, so this may be a read error. V usage is TRBV12-3 or TRBV12-4 and J usage is TRBJ1-2; the D is unclear. The CDR3 runs 13 residues. As DNA, the CDR3 is TGTGTCAGCAGTTACCCCTGGGGATATGGCTACACCTTC. It is translated as CVSSYPWGYGYTF.